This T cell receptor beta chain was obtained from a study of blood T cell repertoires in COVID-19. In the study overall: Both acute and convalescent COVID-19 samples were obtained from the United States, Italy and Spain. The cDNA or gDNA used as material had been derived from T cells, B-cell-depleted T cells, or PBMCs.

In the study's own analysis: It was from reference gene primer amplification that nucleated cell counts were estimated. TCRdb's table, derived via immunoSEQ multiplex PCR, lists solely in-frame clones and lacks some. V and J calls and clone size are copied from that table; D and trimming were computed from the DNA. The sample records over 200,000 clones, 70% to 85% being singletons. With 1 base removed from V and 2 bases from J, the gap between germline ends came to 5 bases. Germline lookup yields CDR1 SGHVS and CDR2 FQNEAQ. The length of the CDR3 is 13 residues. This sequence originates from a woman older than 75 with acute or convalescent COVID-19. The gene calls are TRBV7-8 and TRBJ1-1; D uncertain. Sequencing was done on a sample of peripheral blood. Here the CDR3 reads CASSLGRNTEAFF. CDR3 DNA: TGTGCCAGCAGCTTAGGCAGAAACACTGAAGCTTTCTTT.